This TCR beta chain was identified in a study of blood T cell repertoires in COVID-19. Whole-study context: Spain, Italy and the United States supplied samples that represented acute and convalescent COVID-19.

This CDR3 has 15 residues. Germline assignment: CDR1 KGHSH and CDR2 LQKENI. After removal of 2 bases from V and 2 bases from J, the junction contained 2 bases not matched to a gene. This clone is a singleton in its sample. Clones were sequenced by immunoSEQ multiplex PCR, and TCRdb holds only the in-frame ones, with some missing. The table includes 180,000 or so clones, roughly 84% detected once. This receptor was obtained from a woman aged 60-70 years who had recovered from COVID-19. The chain couples TRBV18 to TRBJ2-2, with 7 bases identical to TRBD1. Sequenced input: PBMCs or T cells enriched from blood (not recorded which). CDR3 DNA: TGTGCCAGCTCACCAGGGACAGTCAACACCGGGGAGCTGTTTTTT. The encoded protein is CASSPGTVNTGELFF.